The 11 T cell receptor beta chains below all came from one sample that was sequenced in a study of blood T cell repertoires in COVID-19. Clones were read by immunoSEQ multiplex PCR, and TCRdb kept only the in-frame ones, dropping some. The sample lists tens of thousands of clones; under 85% were seen once. Input material: peripheral blood. The receptor source for this set is a woman of 80 years or more with acute or convalescent COVID-19.

The V gene is TRBV5-5, the J gene TRBJ2-1; 7 nucleotides agree with TRBD2. CDR1 SGHKS and CDR2 YYEKEE come from the germline V gene (reference sequence). Unmatched junction bases numbered 16, after V lost 4 bases and J lost 9 bases. This CDR3 region has 16 residues. The CDR3 loop is CASSLVRGSGRSEQFF. Written as DNA, the CDR3 is TGTGCCAGCAGCCTGGTTAGGGGTAGCGGGCGAAGTGAGCAGTTCTTC. Looking up the rest from reference TRBV5-5 and TRBJ2-1 gives the full variable domain: DAGVTQSPTHLIKTRGQQVTLRCSPISGHKSVSWYQQVLGQGPQFIFQYYEKEERGRGNFPDRFSARQFPNYSSELNVNALLLGDSALYLCASSLVRGSGRSEQFFGPGTRLTVL.

V usage is TRBV19 and J usage is TRBJ2-2; a possible D gene is TRBD1 (5 bases). CDR1 is LNHDA and CDR2 is SQIVND in the germline V gene (reference sequence). The CDR3 consists of 17 residues. Trimming cost V 5 bases and J 4 bases, with 20 bases left between them. CDR3 sequence reads: CASSALGVGVTTGELFF. CDR3 bases: TGTGCCAGTAGTGCCTTAGGGGTTGGAGTTACCACCGGGGAGCTGTTTTTT. Variable domain in full (rest from reference TRBV19 and TRBJ2-2): DGGITQSPKYLFRKEGQNVTLSCEQNLNHDAMYWYRQDPGQGLRLIYYSQIVNDFQKGDIAEGYSVSREKKESFPLTVTSAQKNPTAFYLCASSALGVGVTTGELFFGEGSRLTVL.

The chain recombines TRBV4-3 with TRBJ1-2, with D tentatively TRBD1 (6 bases). Germline V lookup: CDR1 LGHNA, CDR2 YSLEER. V was shortened by 1 base and J by 7 bases, with 13 bases between the two germline ends. CDR3 length: 14 amino acids. CDR3 protein: CASSQVSGAGGYTF. CDR3 coding DNA: TGCGCCAGCAGCCAAGTATCAGGGGCGGGTGGCTACACCTTC.

CDR3 nucleotides: TGTGCCAGCAGCGCGGGACTAGCGGTCGGTGAGCAGTTCTTC. This encodes CASSAGLAVGEQFF. The V and J genes are TRBV7-3 and TRBJ2-1, with TRBD2 matching over 11 bases. The CDR3 consists of 14 residues. J gave up 9 bases and V 5 bases, and 6 bases lay outside the gene matches. Germline V CDR1 and CDR2: SGHTA, FQGTGA.

This chain links TRBV24-1 with TRBJ1-5; 10 nucleotides align to TRBD1. Germline loops: CDR1 KGHDR, CDR2 SFDVKD. Unmatched junction bases numbered 5, after V lost 4 bases and J lost 3 bases. The CDR3 length is 16 residues. The CDR3 bases are TGTGCCACCAGTGACCCGGGACAGGGGCTCAATCAGCCCCAGCATTTT. This codes for CATSDPGQGLNQPQHF.

The genes are TRBV18 and TRBJ2-1, with a possible D match to TRBD1 (6 bases). The germline CDR1 and CDR2 sequences are KGHSH and LQKENI. The CDR3 consists of 12 residues. V lost 5 bases, J lost 6 bases, and 8 bases lay in between. CDR3 sequence reads: CASSIQGNEQFF. The CDR3 DNA follows: TGTGCCAGCTCAATACAGGGCAATGAGCAGTTCTTC.

In its sample, this clone was seen once. CDR3 in amino acids: CASSGGGQPQHF. CDR3 DNA: TGTGCCAGTAGCGGGGGCGGTCAGCCCCAGCATTTT. The V call is TRBV12-3 or TRBV12-4, the J call TRBJ1-5; possibly TRBD1 for D (6 bases). V lost 9 bases to trimming and J lost 6 bases, with 12 bases between them. The CDR3 consists of 12 residues.

This clone was counted a few times. V is TRBV6-6 and J is TRBJ2-2; 13 bases are shared with TRBD2. The trim removed 6 bases at V and 1 base at J, leaving 5 bases unmatched. The CDR3 runs 17 residues. Germline CDR1 MNHNY, CDR2 SVGAGI (reference sequence). CDR3: CASSRLAGGLNTGELFF. CDR3 DNA: TGTGCCAGCAGCCGACTAGCGGGAGGCCTGAACACCGGGGAGCTGTTTTTT.

The rearrangement uses TRBV6-2 or TRBV6-3 and TRBJ2-3; D unclear. Looked up from germline, CDR1 is MNHEY and CDR2 is SVGEGT. Trimming removed 2 bases at V and 1 base at J, with 10 bases between. This CDR3 has 15 residues. The CDR3 sequence is CASSYLGRGTDTQYF. The CDR3 nucleotides are TGTGCCAGCAGTTACCTCGGTCGGGGCACAGATACGCAGTATTTT.

This clone was observed a few times. V and J are TRBV5-1 and TRBJ2-5; a possible D gene is TRBD1 (6 bases). Deletions cut 2 bases from V and 5 bases from J, with 10 bases between. Looked up from germline, CDR1 is SGHRS and CDR2 is YFSETQ. This CDR3 region has 13 residues. CDR3 sequence (DNA): TGCGCCAGCAGCTTAACAGGGATGGAGACCCAGTACTTC. This gives the protein CASSLTGMETQYF.

There are a few counts of this clone. The J gene is TRBJ2-2, the V gene TRBV29-1, with D tentatively TRBD1 (6 bases). The CDR3 runs 14 residues. Trimming cost V 3 bases and J 0 bases, with 8 bases left between them. Germline CDR1 reads SQVTM; CDR2 reads ANQGSEA. The CDR3 bases are TGCAGCGTTGAGAGGGGGACGAACACCGGGGAGCTGTTTTTT. This codes for CSVERGTNTGELFF.